Listed here is a single TCR beta chain. The CDR3 has 13 amino acids. Germline values: CDR1 MDHEN, CDR2 SYDVKM. V shed 4 bases and J shed 7 bases, with 13 bases lying between them. These data originate in a study of control samples from healthy donors and cancer patients. Sequenced by immunoSEQ multiplex PCR; TCRdb stores in-frame clones only, minus some. The sample yields over 110,000 clones, more than 90% seen once. This TCR came from a man aged 30 to 39 in good health. Specimen: blood. The V call is TRBV28, the J call TRBJ2-5; D is perhaps TRBD1 or TRBD2 (5 bases each). DNA for the CDR3: TGTGCCAGCAGTTCCCCGGGACCAGGGACCCAGTACTTC. Residues: CASSSPGPGTQYF.